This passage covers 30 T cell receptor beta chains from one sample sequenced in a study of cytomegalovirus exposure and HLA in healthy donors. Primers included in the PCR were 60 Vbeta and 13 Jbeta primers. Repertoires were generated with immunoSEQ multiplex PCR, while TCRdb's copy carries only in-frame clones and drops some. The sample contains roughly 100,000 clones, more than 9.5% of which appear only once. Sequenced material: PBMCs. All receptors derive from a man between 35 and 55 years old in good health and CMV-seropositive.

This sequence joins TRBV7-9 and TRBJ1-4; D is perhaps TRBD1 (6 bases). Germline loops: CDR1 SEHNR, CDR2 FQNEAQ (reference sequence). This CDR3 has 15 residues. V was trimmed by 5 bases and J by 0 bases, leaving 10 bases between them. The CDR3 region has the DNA TGTGCCAGCAGCCCCCGGACAGCAACTAATGAAAAACTGTTTTTT. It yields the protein CASSPRTATNEKLFF.

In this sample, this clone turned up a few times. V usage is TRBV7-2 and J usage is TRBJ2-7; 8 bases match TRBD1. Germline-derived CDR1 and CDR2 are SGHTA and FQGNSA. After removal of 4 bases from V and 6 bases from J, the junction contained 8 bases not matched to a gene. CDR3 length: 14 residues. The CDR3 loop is CASSSGQDVSEQYF. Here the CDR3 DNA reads TGTGCCAGCAGCTCGGGACAGGATGTTTCCGAGCAGTACTTC.

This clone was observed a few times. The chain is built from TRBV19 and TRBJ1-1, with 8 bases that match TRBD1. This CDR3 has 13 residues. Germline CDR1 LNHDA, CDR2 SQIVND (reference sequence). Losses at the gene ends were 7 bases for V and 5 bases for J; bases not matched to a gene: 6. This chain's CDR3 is CASTLTGDTEAFF. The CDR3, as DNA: TGTGCCAGTACCCTGACAGGGGATACTGAAGCTTTCTTT.

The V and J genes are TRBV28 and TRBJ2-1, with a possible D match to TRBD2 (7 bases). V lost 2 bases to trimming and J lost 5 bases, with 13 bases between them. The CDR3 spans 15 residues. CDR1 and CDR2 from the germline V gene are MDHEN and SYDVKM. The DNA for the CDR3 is TGTGCCAGCAGTTTAGGGGGGGCAGGGGACAATGAGCAGTTCTTC. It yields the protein CASSLGGAGDNEQFF.

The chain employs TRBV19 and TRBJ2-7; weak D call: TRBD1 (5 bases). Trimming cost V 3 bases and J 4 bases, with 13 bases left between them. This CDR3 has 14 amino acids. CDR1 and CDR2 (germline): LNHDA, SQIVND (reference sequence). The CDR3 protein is CASSIAQGAYEQYF. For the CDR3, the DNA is TGTGCCAGTAGTATCGCCCAGGGTGCTTACGAGCAGTACTTC.

The CDR3 is CASSLWDRGRGTEAFF. CDR3 DNA sequence: TGCGCCAGCAGCTTGTGGGACAGGGGACGAGGCACTGAAGCTTTCTTT. The rearrangement joins TRBV5-1 to TRBJ1-1, with 10 bases lining up with TRBD1. The CDR3 contains 16 residues. The germline CDR1 and CDR2 sequences are SGHRS and YFSETQ. The V and J ends lost 1 base and 4 bases, in that order; junction bases with no gene match: 7.

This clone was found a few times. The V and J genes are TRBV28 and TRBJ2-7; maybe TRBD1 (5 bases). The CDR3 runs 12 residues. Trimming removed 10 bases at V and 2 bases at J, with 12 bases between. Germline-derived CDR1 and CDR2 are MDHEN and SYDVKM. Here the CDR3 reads CATLDTAYEQYF. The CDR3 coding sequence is TGTGCCACCCTGGACACTGCCTACGAGCAGTACTTC.

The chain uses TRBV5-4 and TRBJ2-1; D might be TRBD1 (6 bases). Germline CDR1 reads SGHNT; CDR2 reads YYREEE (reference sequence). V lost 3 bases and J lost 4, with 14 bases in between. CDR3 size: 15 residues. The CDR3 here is CASSSRGQPYNEQFF. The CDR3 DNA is TGTGCCAGCAGCTCGAGAGGACAGCCTTACAATGAGCAGTTCTTC.

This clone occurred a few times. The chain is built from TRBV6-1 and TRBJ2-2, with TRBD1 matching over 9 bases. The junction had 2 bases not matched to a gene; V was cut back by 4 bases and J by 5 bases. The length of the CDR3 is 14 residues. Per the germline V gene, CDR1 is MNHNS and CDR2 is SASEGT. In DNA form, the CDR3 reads TGTGCCAGCAGTGGGACAGGGGTGACCGGGGAGCTGTTTTTT. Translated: CASSGTGVTGELFF.

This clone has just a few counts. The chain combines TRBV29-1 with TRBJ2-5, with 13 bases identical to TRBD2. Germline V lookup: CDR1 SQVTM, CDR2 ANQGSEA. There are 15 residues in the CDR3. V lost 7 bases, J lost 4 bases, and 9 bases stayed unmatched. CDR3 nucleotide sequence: TGCAGCGCTAGGGGACTAGCGGGACCGCGAGAGACCCAGTACTTC. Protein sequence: CSARGLAGPRETQYF.

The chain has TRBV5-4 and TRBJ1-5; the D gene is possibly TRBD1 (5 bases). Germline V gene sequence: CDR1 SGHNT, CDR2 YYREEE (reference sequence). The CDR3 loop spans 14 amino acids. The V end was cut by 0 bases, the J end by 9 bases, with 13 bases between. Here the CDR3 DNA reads TGTGCCAGCAGCTTGGAACCGGGGGATCGGCCCCAGCATTTT. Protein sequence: CASSLEPGDRPQHF.

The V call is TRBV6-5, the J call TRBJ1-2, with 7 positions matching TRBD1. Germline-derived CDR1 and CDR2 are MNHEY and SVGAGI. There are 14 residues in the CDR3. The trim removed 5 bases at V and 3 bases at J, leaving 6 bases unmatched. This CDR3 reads CASSRGQSYYGYTF. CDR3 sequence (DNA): TGTGCCAGCAGTAGGGGACAGAGCTACTATGGCTACACCTTC.

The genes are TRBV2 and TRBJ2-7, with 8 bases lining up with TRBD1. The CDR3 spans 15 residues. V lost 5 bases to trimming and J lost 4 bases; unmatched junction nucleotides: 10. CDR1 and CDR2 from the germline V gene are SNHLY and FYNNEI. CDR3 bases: TGTGCCAGCAGTTCACCACAGGGGGTATTTTACGAGCAGTACTTC. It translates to CASSSPQGVFYEQYF. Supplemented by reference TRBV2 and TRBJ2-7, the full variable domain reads EPEVTQTPSHQVTQMGQEVILRCVPISNHLYFYWYRQILGQKVEFLVSFYNNEISEKSEIFDDQFSVERPDGSNFTLKIRSTKLEDSAMYFCASSSPQGVFYEQYFGPGTRLTVT.

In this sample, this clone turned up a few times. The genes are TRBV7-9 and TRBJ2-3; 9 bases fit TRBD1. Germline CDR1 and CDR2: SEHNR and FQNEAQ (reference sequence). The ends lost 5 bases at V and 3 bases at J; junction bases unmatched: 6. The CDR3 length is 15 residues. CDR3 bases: TGTGCCAGCAGCCCAGGGACAGGGTTGACAGATACGCAGTATTTT. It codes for CASSPGTGLTDTQYF.

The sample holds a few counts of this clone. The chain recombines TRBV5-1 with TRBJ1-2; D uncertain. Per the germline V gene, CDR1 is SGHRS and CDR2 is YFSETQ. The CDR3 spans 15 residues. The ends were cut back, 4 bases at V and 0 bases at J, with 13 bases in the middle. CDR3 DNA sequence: TGCGCCAGCAGCACCTCCCCGGGAGCTAACTATGGCTACACCTTC. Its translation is CASSTSPGANYGYTF.

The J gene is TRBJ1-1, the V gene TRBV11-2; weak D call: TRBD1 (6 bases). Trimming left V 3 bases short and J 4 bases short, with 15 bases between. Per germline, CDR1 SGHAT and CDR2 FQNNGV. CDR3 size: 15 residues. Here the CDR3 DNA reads TGTGCCAGCAGCTTCATACAGGGATTTGGCACTGAAGCTTTCTTT. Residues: CASSFIQGFGTEAFF.

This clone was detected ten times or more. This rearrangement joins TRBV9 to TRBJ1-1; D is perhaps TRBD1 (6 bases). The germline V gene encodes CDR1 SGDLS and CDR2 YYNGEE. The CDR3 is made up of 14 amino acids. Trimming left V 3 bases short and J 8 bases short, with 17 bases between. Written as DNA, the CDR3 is TGTGCCAGCAGCGACACCGGGACAACGGCCGAAGCTTTCTTT. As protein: CASSDTGTTAEAFF. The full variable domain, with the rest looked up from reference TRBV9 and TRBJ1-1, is DSGVTQTPKHLITATGQRVTLRCSPRSGDLSVYWYQQSLDQGLQFLIQYYNGEERAKGNILERFSAQQFPDLHSELNLSSLELGDSALYFCASSDTGTTAEAFFGQGTRLTVV.

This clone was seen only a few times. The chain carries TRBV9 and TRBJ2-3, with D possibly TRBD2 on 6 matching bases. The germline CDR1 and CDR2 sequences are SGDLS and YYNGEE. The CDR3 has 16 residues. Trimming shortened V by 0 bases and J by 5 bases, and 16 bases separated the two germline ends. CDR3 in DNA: TGTGCCAGCAGCGTAGTTGAGGGAGGAAGGGGAGATACGCAGTATTTT. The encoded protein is CASSVVEGGRGDTQYF.

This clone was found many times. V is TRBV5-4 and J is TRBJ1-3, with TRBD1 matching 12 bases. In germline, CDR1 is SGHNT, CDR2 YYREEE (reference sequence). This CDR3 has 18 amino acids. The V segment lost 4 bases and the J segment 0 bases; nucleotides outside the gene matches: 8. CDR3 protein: CASSPAGTGGLSGNTIYF. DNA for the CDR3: TGTGCCAGCAGCCCGGCCGGGACAGGGGGCCTCTCTGGAAACACCATATATTTT.

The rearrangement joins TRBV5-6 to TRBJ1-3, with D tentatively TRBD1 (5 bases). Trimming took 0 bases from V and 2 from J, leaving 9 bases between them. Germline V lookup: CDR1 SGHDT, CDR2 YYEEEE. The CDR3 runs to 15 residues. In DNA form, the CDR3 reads TGTGCCAGCAGCTTGGACACGACAGCTGGAAACACCATATATTTT. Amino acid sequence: CASSLDTTAGNTIYF.

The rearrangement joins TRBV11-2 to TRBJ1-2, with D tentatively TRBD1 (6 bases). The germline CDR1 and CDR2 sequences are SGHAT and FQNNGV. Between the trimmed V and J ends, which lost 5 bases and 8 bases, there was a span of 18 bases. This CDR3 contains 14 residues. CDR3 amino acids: CASSLDRGGGGYTF. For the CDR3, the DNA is TGTGCCAGCAGCCTCGATAGGGGCGGGGGCGGCTACACCTTC.

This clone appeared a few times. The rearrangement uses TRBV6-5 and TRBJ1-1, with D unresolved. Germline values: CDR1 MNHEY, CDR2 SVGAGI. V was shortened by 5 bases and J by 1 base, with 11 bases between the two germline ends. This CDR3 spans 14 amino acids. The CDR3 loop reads CASSLNGANTEAFF. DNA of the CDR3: TGTGCCAGCAGTCTCAACGGAGCGAACACTGAAGCTTTCTTT.

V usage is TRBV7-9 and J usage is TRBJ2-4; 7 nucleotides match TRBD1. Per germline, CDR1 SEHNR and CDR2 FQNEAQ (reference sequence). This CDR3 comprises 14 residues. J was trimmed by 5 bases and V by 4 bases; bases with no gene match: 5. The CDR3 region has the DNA TGTGCCAGCAGCTCTGCAGGGGGTGAAAACATTCAGTACTTC. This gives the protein CASSSAGGENIQYF.

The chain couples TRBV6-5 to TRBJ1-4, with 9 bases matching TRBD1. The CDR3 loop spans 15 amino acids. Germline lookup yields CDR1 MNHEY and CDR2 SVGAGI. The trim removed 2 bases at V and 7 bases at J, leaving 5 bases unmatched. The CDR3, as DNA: TGTGCCAGCAGTTACCGGGGACAGGGAGGTGAAAAACTGTTTTTT. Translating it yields CASSYRGQGGEKLFF.

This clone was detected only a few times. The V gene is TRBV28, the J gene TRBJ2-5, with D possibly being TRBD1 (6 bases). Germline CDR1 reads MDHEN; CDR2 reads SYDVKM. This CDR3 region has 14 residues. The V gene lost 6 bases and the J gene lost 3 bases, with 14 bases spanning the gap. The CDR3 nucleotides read TGTGCCAGCAGCTACGAGGGGGATAAAGAGACCCAGTACTTC. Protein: CASSYEGDKETQYF.

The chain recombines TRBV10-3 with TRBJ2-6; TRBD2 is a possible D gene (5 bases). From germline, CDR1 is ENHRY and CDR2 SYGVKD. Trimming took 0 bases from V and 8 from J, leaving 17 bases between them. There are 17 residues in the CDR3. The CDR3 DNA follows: TGTGCCATCAGTGAGTCCGAAGGGAGTGGCGTTCCCAACGTCCTGACTTTC. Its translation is CAISESEGSGVPNVLTF.

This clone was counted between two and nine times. The CDR3 DNA follows: TGTGCCAGCAGCTTGGCGACTAGCGGCTACGAGCAGTACTTC. The encoded protein is CASSLATSGYEQYF. The gene calls are TRBV7-2 and TRBJ2-7, with 9 nucleotides matching TRBD2. V shed 3 bases and J 3 bases; nucleotides not matched to a gene: 3. Germline CDR1 SGHTA, CDR2 FQGNSA. The CDR3 sequence is 14 residues long.

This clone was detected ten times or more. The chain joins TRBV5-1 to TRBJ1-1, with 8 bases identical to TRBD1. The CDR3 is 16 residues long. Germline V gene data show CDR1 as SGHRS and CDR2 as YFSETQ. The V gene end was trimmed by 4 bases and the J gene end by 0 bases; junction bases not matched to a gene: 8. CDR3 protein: CASSARTGSVNTEAFF. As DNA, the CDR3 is TGCGCCAGCAGCGCTCGGACAGGGTCGGTGAACACTGAAGCTTTCTTT. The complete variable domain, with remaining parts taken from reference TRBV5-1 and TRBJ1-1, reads KAGVTQTPRYLIKTRGQQVTLSCSPISGHRSVSWYQQTPGQGLQFLFEYFSETQRNKGNFPGRFSGRQFSNSRSEMNVSTLELGDSALYLCASSARTGSVNTEAFFGQGTRLTVV.

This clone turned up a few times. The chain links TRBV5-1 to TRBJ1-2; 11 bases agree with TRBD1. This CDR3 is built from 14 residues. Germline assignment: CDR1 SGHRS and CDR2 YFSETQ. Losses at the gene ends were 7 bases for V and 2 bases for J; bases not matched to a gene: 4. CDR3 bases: TGCGCCAGCCGGACAGGGGGCACCAACTATGGCTACACCTTC. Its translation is CASRTGGTNYGYTF.

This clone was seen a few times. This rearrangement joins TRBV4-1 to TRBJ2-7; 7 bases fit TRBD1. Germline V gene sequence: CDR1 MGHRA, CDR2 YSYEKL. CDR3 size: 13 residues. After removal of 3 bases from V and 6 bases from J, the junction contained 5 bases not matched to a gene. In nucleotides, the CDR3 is TGCGCCAGCAGCCAGATACAGGGGTTCGAGCAGTACTTC. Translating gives CASSQIQGFEQYF.